The clone carrying this T cell receptor beta chain was counted between two and nine times. Antigen: not known. This CDR3 spans 15 amino acids. Trimming left V 5 bases short and J 0 bases short, with 11 bases between. Germline CDR1 is DFQATT and CDR2 is SNEGSKA (reference sequence). The source of the sample is a study of naive and memory T cell subsets. General observations from the study: Over 95% of naive TCR sequences appeared only once after error correction, unlike memory subsets. There was no ground truth to check naive and memory subset results. A few larger clonotypes appeared in naive repertoires, especially CD8, possibly memory cells re-expressing CD45RA.

The beta constant-region primer was an equimolar mix of two oligonucleotides covering TRBC1 and TRBC2. Four rounds of PCR amplified the ligated cDNA using nested alpha and beta constant-region primers plus SP2. Ligation attached a single-stranded oligonucleotide with a 12-nucleotide UMI and the SP2 primer to the cDNA 3' end. In TCRdb, the UMI-ligation and nested PCR reads were re-called with MiXCR into one record per CDR3 protein. The sample contains about 150,000 distinct CDR3 sequences, roughly 23% of which appear only once. The chain links TRBV20-1 to TRBJ1-6; a possible D gene is TRBD1 (5 bases). The TCR originated in a human donor in good health. Sample: naive CD4+ T cells from blood. The CDR3 DNA follows: TGCAGTGCTCGAAAGGGGATCTCCTATAATTCACCCCTCCACTTT. It codes for CSARKGISYNSPLHF.